A selection of T cell receptor beta chains follows, all from one sample in a study of OX40 agonist ivuxolimab in advanced cancers. Some clones are missing from TCRdb's copy, which holds only in-frame ones; the method was immunoSEQ multiplex PCR. The sample includes tens of thousands of clones, more than 80% of them seen just once. This sample comprised CD4+ or CD8+ T cells sorted from blood, obtained in a trial of the OX40 agonist ivuxolimab. The origin of the receptors is an adult with an advanced solid tumor such as melanoma, head and neck, liver or kidney cancer. Each CDR3 is given with its conserved first and last residue. Each record gives: V gene, clone size, CDR3 length, J gene, D gene, CDR3 protein, CDR3 DNA. A D gene is named only where the DNA matches it firmly. Part of the rows lack a size; the others show once, few, many or a class for expanded clones.

v_call: TRBV10-2
clone_size: NA
cdr3_length: 14
j_call: TRBJ2-2
d_call: TRBD1
cdr3_aa: CASTGQGAAGELFF
cdr3_nt: TGCGCCAGCACCGGACAGGGGGCTGCTGGGGAGCTGTTTTTT

v_call: TRBV30
clone_size: NA
cdr3_length: 12
j_call: TRBJ2-7
d_call: TRBD2
cdr3_aa: CASVSGSYEQYF
cdr3_nt: TGTGCCTCCGTTAGCGGGAGCTACGAGCAGTACTTC

v_call: TRBV7-2
clone_size: NA
cdr3_length: 15
j_call: TRBJ2-7
d_call: TRBD2
cdr3_aa: CASSLVPGGPNEQYF
cdr3_nt: TGTGCCAGCAGCTTAGTTCCGGGAGGGCCCAACGAGCAGTACTTC

v_call: TRBV5-6
clone_size: NA
cdr3_length: 14
j_call: TRBJ1-1
d_call: TRBD1
cdr3_aa: CASSRGQGDTEAFF
cdr3_nt: TGTGCCAGCAGCCGCGGACAGGGGGATACTGAAGCTTTCTTT

v_call: TRBV6-5
clone_size: NA
cdr3_length: 14
j_call: TRBJ2-7
d_call: NA
cdr3_aa: CASSYTGSSYEQYF
cdr3_nt: TGTGCCAGCAGTTACACAGGAAGCTCCTACGAGCAGTACTTC

v_call: TRBV14
clone_size: NA
cdr3_length: 15
j_call: TRBJ2-5
d_call: NA
cdr3_aa: CASSSRQVGAETQYF
cdr3_nt: TGTGCCAGCAGCTCCCGACAGGTCGGGGCGGAGACCCAGTACTTC

v_call: TRBV30
clone_size: NA
cdr3_length: 14
j_call: TRBJ2-7
d_call: NA
cdr3_aa: CAWRPLGGSDEQYF
cdr3_nt: TGTGCCTGGAGGCCCCTGGGCGGTTCAGACGAGCAGTACTTC

v_call: TRBV6-1
clone_size: NA
cdr3_length: 13
j_call: TRBJ1-2
d_call: TRBD1
cdr3_aa: CASGQGPADGYTF
cdr3_nt: TGTGCCAGCGGACAGGGGCCGGCAGATGGCTACACCTTC

v_call: TRBV12-5
clone_size: NA
cdr3_length: 12
j_call: TRBJ2-1
d_call: TRBD2
cdr3_aa: CASAAAGNEQFF
cdr3_nt: TGTGCTAGTGCCGCAGCGGGGAATGAGCAGTTCTTC

v_call: TRBV7-9
clone_size: NA
cdr3_length: 12
j_call: TRBJ2-7
d_call: NA
cdr3_aa: CASSGPIYEQYF
cdr3_nt: TGTGCCAGCAGCGGGCCCATATACGAGCAGTACTTC

v_call: TRBV11-2
clone_size: NA
cdr3_length: 12
j_call: TRBJ2-7
d_call: TRBD1
cdr3_aa: CASSRDSYEQYF
cdr3_nt: TGTGCCAGCAGCCGGGACAGTTACGAGCAGTACTTC

v_call: TRBV7-9
clone_size: NA
cdr3_length: 14
j_call: TRBJ2-2
d_call: NA
cdr3_aa: CASSPSGETGELFF
cdr3_nt: TGTGCCAGCAGCCCCTCGGGGGAAACCGGGGAGCTGTTTTTT

v_call: TRBV28
clone_size: NA
cdr3_length: 15
j_call: TRBJ2-2
d_call: NA
cdr3_aa: CASSYARPLTGELFF
cdr3_nt: TGTGCCAGCAGTTATGCACGCCCCCTCACCGGGGAGCTGTTTTTT

v_call: TRBV5-4
clone_size: NA
cdr3_length: 16
j_call: TRBJ2-2
d_call: TRBD1
cdr3_aa: CASSRGQGGHTGELFF
cdr3_nt: TGTGCCAGCAGCCGGGGACAGGGGGGACACACCGGGGAGCTGTTTTTT

v_call: TRBV5-1
clone_size: once
cdr3_length: 16
j_call: TRBJ1-2
d_call: TRBD1
cdr3_aa: CASSPGGAPGQYGYTF
cdr3_nt: TGCGCCAGCAGCCCAGGGGGAGCTCCCGGGCAGTATGGCTACACCTTC

v_call: TRBV9
clone_size: few
cdr3_length: 14
j_call: TRBJ2-7
d_call: NA
cdr3_aa: CASSAGTRSYEQYF
cdr3_nt: TGTGCCAGCAGCGCTGGGACGCGCTCCTACGAGCAGTACTTC

v_call: TRBV2
clone_size: NA
cdr3_length: 17
j_call: TRBJ2-6
d_call: NA
cdr3_aa: CASGADTPFSGANVLTF
cdr3_nt: TGTGCCAGCGGGGCGGACACACCTTTCTCTGGGGCCAACGTCCTGACTTTC

v_call: TRBV4-2
clone_size: NA
cdr3_length: 14
j_call: TRBJ2-1
d_call: TRBD2
cdr3_aa: CASEGTSGYREQFF
cdr3_nt: TGTGCCAGTGAAGGGACTAGCGGGTATCGTGAGCAGTTCTTC

v_call: TRBV19
clone_size: NA
cdr3_length: 14
j_call: TRBJ2-2
d_call: NA
cdr3_aa: CASTLRGSTGELFF
cdr3_nt: TGTGCCAGTACCCTTAGGGGGAGTACCGGGGAGCTGTTTTTT

v_call: TRBV10-1
clone_size: NA
cdr3_length: 13
j_call: TRBJ2-1
d_call: NA
cdr3_aa: CASSLDGYNEQFF
cdr3_nt: TGCGCCAGCAGCTTAGACGGATACAATGAGCAGTTCTTC

v_call: TRBV6-4
clone_size: NA
cdr3_length: 14
j_call: TRBJ2-7
d_call: TRBD2
cdr3_aa: CASSVLAGGYEQYF
cdr3_nt: TGTGCCAGCAGTGTGCTAGCGGGGGGCTACGAGCAGTACTTC

v_call: TRBV19
clone_size: once
cdr3_length: 15
j_call: TRBJ1-1
d_call: TRBD1
cdr3_aa: CASSVLGGGENEAFF
cdr3_nt: TGTGCCAGTAGTGTCTTAGGAGGGGGCGAGAATGAAGCTTTCTTT

v_call: TRBV7-2
clone_size: NA
cdr3_length: 13
j_call: TRBJ1-2
d_call: NA
cdr3_aa: CASSPFGPSMVLF
cdr3_nt: TGTGCCAGCAGCCCCTTCGGCCCTTCCATGGTCCTCTTC

v_call: TRBV28
clone_size: NA
cdr3_length: 13
j_call: TRBJ2-1
d_call: NA
cdr3_aa: CASSRDSAGEQFF
cdr3_nt: TGTGCCAGCAGTCGCGACTCCGCAGGTGAGCAGTTCTTC

v_call: TRBV5-1
clone_size: NA
cdr3_length: 13
j_call: TRBJ1-2
d_call: NA
cdr3_aa: CASSYEGVDGYTF
cdr3_nt: TGCGCCAGCAGCTATGAGGGGGTAGATGGCTACACCTTC

v_call: TRBV5-1
clone_size: NA
cdr3_length: 15
j_call: TRBJ2-1
d_call: NA
cdr3_aa: CASSSLALTPNEQFF
cdr3_nt: TGCGCCAGCAGCTCCCTAGCATTAACTCCCAATGAGCAGTTCTTC

v_call: TRBV7-9
clone_size: NA
cdr3_length: 18
j_call: TRBJ1-2
d_call: NA
cdr3_aa: CASSFRPTGIKGSYGYTF
cdr3_nt: TGTGCCAGCAGCTTTAGACCGACCGGAATAAAAGGCAGCTATGGCTACACCTTC

v_call: TRBV5-8
clone_size: NA
cdr3_length: 13
j_call: TRBJ2-5
d_call: NA
cdr3_aa: CASSLGGRETQYF
cdr3_nt: TGTGCCAGCAGCTTGGGGGGCCGGGAGACCCAGTACTTC

v_call: TRBV2
clone_size: NA
cdr3_length: 13
j_call: TRBJ1-4
d_call: NA
cdr3_aa: CAISGEVNEKLFF
cdr3_nt: TGTGCTATCAGTGGAGAGGTTAATGAAAAACTGTTTTTT

v_call: TRBV6-5
clone_size: NA
cdr3_length: 15
j_call: TRBJ1-5
d_call: NA
cdr3_aa: CASSYSTGSHQPQHF
cdr3_nt: TGTGCCAGCAGTTACTCCACAGGATCCCATCAGCCCCAGCATTTT

v_call: TRBV27
clone_size: NA
cdr3_length: 13
j_call: TRBJ2-7
d_call: TRBD2
cdr3_aa: CASSGLAGYEQYF
cdr3_nt: TGTGCCAGCAGTGGACTAGCGGGCTACGAGCAGTACTTC

v_call: TRBV25-1
clone_size: NA
cdr3_length: 13
j_call: TRBJ2-7
d_call: NA
cdr3_aa: CASMGGARNEQYF
cdr3_nt: TGTGCCAGCATGGGGGGGGCAAGGAACGAGCAGTACTTC

v_call: TRBV15
clone_size: NA
cdr3_length: 15
j_call: TRBJ2-1
d_call: TRBD1
cdr3_aa: CATSTYRGTYNEQFF
cdr3_nt: TGTGCCACCAGCACTTACAGGGGCACCTACAATGAGCAGTTCTTC

v_call: TRBV7-3
clone_size: once
cdr3_length: 9
j_call: TRBJ2-1
d_call: NA
cdr3_aa: CASTRGQFF
cdr3_nt: TGTGCCAGCACCCGAGGGCAGTTCTTC

v_call: TRBV15
clone_size: NA
cdr3_length: 18
j_call: TRBJ2-2
d_call: NA
cdr3_aa: CATSRDRGDGLNTGELFF
cdr3_nt: TGTGCCACCAGCAGAGATCGCGGGGACGGCCTGAACACCGGGGAGCTGTTTTTT

v_call: TRBV5-1
clone_size: NA
cdr3_length: 17
j_call: TRBJ1-4
d_call: NA
cdr3_aa: CASSLEGRAAGVEKLFF
cdr3_nt: TGCGCCAGCAGCTTGGAGGGGCGGGCGGCTGGAGTTGAAAAACTGTTTTTT